These T cell receptor beta chains were read from a single sample in a study of T cells after yellow fever vaccination. MiXCR, applied by TCRdb to the 5' RACE reads, yields one record per CDR3 protein. The repertoire has about 73,000 distinct CDR3 sequences, approximately 7.5% of them found once; the top ten carry roughly two fifths. This specimen consisted of CD8+ T cells sorted from PBMCs, obtained on the day of the yellow fever booster vaccination. The receptors derive from a young man who received the YFV17D yellow fever vaccine. Each CDR3 is given with its conserved first and last residue. The D gene is left open where the match is weak. A clone size is listed for some rows: how often the clone was seen (once, few, many), or a class if it is expanded.

abundance,v_gene,d_gene,j_gene,CDR3aa,CDR3nt
few,TRBV2,NA,TRBJ2-1,CASSEPTSSYNEQFF,TGTGCCAGCAGTGAACCGACCAGCTCCTACAATGAGCAGTTCTTC
few,TRBV7-6,NA,TRBJ2-7,CASSLGAASYEQYF,TGTGCCAGCAGCTTAGGGGCCGCCTCCTACGAGCAGTACTTC
few,TRBV27,NA,TRBJ2-7,CASSLGTIYSYEQYF,TGTGCCAGCAGTTTAGGAACTATATACTCCTACGAGCAGTACTTC
many,TRBV12-3/TRBV12-4,NA,TRBJ2-7,CASSSAIGVTTYEQYF,TGTGCCAGCAGTTCCGCTATCGGTGTTACGACCTACGAGCAGTACTTC
NA,TRBV7-8,NA,TRBJ2-1,CASNLLTRKDNEQFF,TGTGCCAGCAACCTCTTAACAAGAAAAGACAATGAGCAGTTCTTC
NA,TRBV20-1,TRBD2,TRBJ2-5,CSATGLAEKTQYF,TGCAGTGCCACGGGACTAGCGGAAAAGACCCAGTACTTC
NA,TRBV2,NA,TRBJ2-7,CASSEQYF,TGTGCCAGCAGCGAGCAGTACTTC
NA,TRBV20-1,TRBD2,TRBJ2-7,CSASGTTAYEQYF,TGCAGTGCCAGCGGGACGACAGCCTACGAGCAGTACTTC
NA,TRBV24-1,NA,TRBJ2-3,CATSDRYTDTQYF,TGTGCCACCAGTGATCGATACACAGATACGCAGTATTTT
NA,TRBV7-2,NA,TRBJ2-5,CASSLGGPETQYF,TGTGCCAGCAGCTTAGGAGGGCCGGAGACCCAGTACTTC
NA,TRBV5-5,NA,TRBJ1-5,CASSLDRNQPQHF,TGTGCCAGCAGCTTGGATAGAAATCAGCCCCAGCATTTT
few,TRBV3-1,NA,TRBJ2-5,CASSHTGRPETQYF,TGTGCCAGCAGCCATACGGGACGGCCGGAGACCCAGTACTTC
NA,TRBV7-7,NA,TRBJ2-7,CASSSGLLSGEQYF,TGTGCTAGCAGCTCCGGACTCCTGAGTGGGGAGCAGTACTTC
few,TRBV14,TRBD2,TRBJ2-2,CASSPPAGGPTGELFF,TGTGCCAGCAGCCCCCCAGCGGGAGGGCCCACCGGGGAGCTGTTTTTT
many,TRBV10-3,TRBD2,TRBJ2-7,CAISESPGLAVYEQYF,TGTGCCATCAGTGAGTCCCCGGGACTAGCGGTCTACGAGCAGTACTTC
few,TRBV6-4,NA,TRBJ2-3,CASSDTRGADTQYF,TGTGCCAGCAGTGATACCAGGGGCGCAGATACGCAGTATTTT
few,TRBV12-3/TRBV12-4,NA,TRBJ2-7,CASQGLLYEQYF,TGTGCCAGCCAGGGACTTCTCTACGAGCAGTACTTC
many,TRBV20-1,NA,TRBJ2-7,CSASGVAGEQYF,TGCAGTGCTAGTGGGGTAGCTGGCGAGCAGTACTTC
NA,TRBV9,TRBD1,TRBJ2-7,CASSGWDRVEQYF,TGTGCCAGCAGCGGCTGGGACAGGGTGGAGCAGTACTTC
NA,TRBV29-1,NA,TRBJ1-5,CSVTGDNQPQHF,TGCAGCGTGACAGGAGACAATCAGCCCCAGCATTTT
few,TRBV4-3,TRBD2,TRBJ2-5,CASSSGTSGSAGETQYF,TGCGCCAGCAGCTCAGGGACTAGCGGGAGTGCAGGGGAGACCCAGTACTTC
many,TRBV9,TRBD1,TRBJ2-7,CASSAGTGTYEQYF,TGTGCCAGCAGCGCCGGGACAGGGACCTACGAGCAGTACTTC
NA,TRBV4-3,NA,TRBJ2-1,CASSQDATGPDYNEQFF,TGCGCCAGCAGCCAAGACGCTACGGGGCCCGATTACAATGAGCAGTTCTTC
NA,TRBV27,NA,TRBJ2-7,CASSPSTGTYEQYF,TGTGCCAGCAGCCCCTCGACTGGAACCTACGAGCAGTACTTC
NA,TRBV5-1,TRBD2,TRBJ2-3,CASSLRTSLDTQYF,TGCGCCAGCAGCTTGAGGACTAGCCTAGATACGCAGTATTTT
once,TRBV6-2/TRBV6-3,TRBD1,TRBJ2-7,CASIPDRGNSYEQYF,TGTGCCAGCATCCCAGACAGGGGCAACTCCTACGAGCAGTACTTC
many,TRBV6-1,TRBD2,TRBJ2-3,CASIRSGRSTDTQYF,TGTGCCAGCATACGAAGCGGGAGAAGCACAGATACGCAGTATTTT
NA,TRBV20-1,TRBD1,TRBJ2-5,CSAIKGDRGPETQYF,TGCAGTGCTATAAAGGGGGACAGGGGGCCAGAGACCCAGTACTTC
many,TRBV2,NA,TRBJ2-2,CASSDTGELFF,TGTGCCAGCAGTGACACCGGGGAGCTGTTTTTT
few,TRBV7-2,TRBD2,TRBJ2-5,CASSSGGSAGETQYF,TGTGCCAGCAGCTCCGGGGGGAGCGCAGGAGAGACCCAGTACTTC